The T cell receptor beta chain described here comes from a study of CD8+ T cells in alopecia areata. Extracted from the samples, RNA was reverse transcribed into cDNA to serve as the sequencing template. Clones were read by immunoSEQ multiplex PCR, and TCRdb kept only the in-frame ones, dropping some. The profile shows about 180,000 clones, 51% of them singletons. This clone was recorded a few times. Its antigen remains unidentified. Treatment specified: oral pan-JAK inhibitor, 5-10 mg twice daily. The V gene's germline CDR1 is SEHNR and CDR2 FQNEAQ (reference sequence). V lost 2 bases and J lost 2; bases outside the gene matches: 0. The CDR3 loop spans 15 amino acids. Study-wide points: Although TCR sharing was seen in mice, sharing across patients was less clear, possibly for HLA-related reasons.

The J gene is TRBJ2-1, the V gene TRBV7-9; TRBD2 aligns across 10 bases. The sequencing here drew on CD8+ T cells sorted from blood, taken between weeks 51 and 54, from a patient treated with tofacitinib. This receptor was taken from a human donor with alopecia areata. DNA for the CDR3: TGTGCCAGCAGCTTAACTAGCGGGGCCTACAATGAGCAGTTCTTC. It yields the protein CASSLTSGAYNEQFF.